Following are 20 T cell receptor beta chains from one sample sequenced in a study of blood T cell repertoires in COVID-19. Generated by immunoSEQ multiplex PCR, the TCRdb table keeps only in-frame clones and is missing some. The sample contains roughly 300,000 clones, approximately 93% of which appear only once. The sequenced sample consisted of peripheral blood. The receptors were sampled from a woman in her thirties with COVID-19, enrolled during active disease.

The chain joins TRBV7-9 to TRBJ1-2; D gene ambiguous. This CDR3 comprises 13 residues. The ends were cut back, 4 bases at V and 0 bases at J, with 6 bases in the middle. Looked up from germline, CDR1 is SEHNR and CDR2 is FQNEAQ (reference sequence). CDR3 in DNA: TGTGCCAGCAGCTCTGTAGCTAACTATGGCTACACCTTC. Amino acid sequence: CASSSVANYGYTF.

The chain employs TRBV25-1 and TRBJ2-7, with TRBD1 as a possible D gene (7 bases). Germline V lookup: CDR1 MGHDK, CDR2 SYGVNS. V gave up 3 bases and J gave up 6 bases, with 12 bases separating them. The CDR3 spans 13 residues. The CDR3 here is CASSDGGGFEQYF. Written as DNA, the CDR3 is TGTGCCAGCAGTGACGGAGGGGGCTTCGAGCAGTACTTC.

The chain uses TRBV30 and TRBJ2-7, with D maybe TRBD2 (6 bases). Germline V gene lookup returns CDR1 GTSNPN and CDR2 SVGIG (reference sequence). The V end lost 0 bases, the J end lost 3 bases, and 9 bases lay between the germline ends. CDR3 length: 13 residues. CDR3 coding DNA: TGTGCCTGGAGTGTCCGGGGGTTCTACGAGCAGTACTTC. As protein: CAWSVRGFYEQYF. The variable domain in full, with the rest retrieved from reference TRBV30 and TRBJ2-7, is SQTIHQWPATLVQPVGSPLSLECTVEGTSNPNLYWYRQAAGRGLQLLFYSVGIGQISSEVPQNLSASRPQDRQFILSSKKLLLSDSGFYLCAWSVRGFYEQYFGPGTRLTVT.

This chain links TRBV28 with TRBJ1-2, with 7 nucleotides matching TRBD1. The CDR3 length is 13 residues. The V gene end was trimmed by 2 bases and the J gene end by 4 bases; junction bases not matched to a gene: 1. Germline CDR1 MDHEN, CDR2 SYDVKM. As DNA, the CDR3 is TGTGCCAGCAGTTTAGACAGGGCCTATGGCTACACCTTC. Encoded protein: CASSLDRAYGYTF.

The chain is built from TRBV9 and TRBJ1-1; D is undetermined. Germline V lookup: CDR1 SGDLS, CDR2 YYNGEE. V lost 0 bases, J lost 2 bases, and 8 bases lay in between. The CDR3 contains 14 residues. The chain's CDR3 is CASSVDHSNTEAFF. Written as DNA, the CDR3 is TGTGCCAGCAGCGTAGATCACTCTAACACTGAAGCTTTCTTT. The full variable domain, completed using reference TRBV9 and TRBJ1-1, is DSGVTQTPKHLITATGQRVTLRCSPRSGDLSVYWYQQSLDQGLQFLIQYYNGEERAKGNILERFSAQQFPDLHSELNLSSLELGDSALYFCASSVDHSNTEAFFGQGTRLTVV.

The chain has TRBV5-4 and TRBJ1-1; D ambiguous. The CDR3 runs 13 residues. Germline values: CDR1 SGHNT, CDR2 YYREEE (reference sequence). Trimming pared 0 bases from V and 2 bases from J, leaving 5 bases between. CDR3 protein: CASSLGTNTEAFF. The CDR3 nucleotides are TGTGCCAGCAGCTTGGGAACTAACACTGAAGCTTTCTTT.

The chain carries TRBV30 and TRBJ1-1, with no clear D. CDR1 GTSNPN and CDR2 SVGIG come from the germline V gene (reference sequence). This CDR3 has 14 residues. V lost 3 bases and J lost 8, with 19 bases in between. CDR3 DNA sequence: TGTGCCTGGAGGCCCCCGGCCGGAGAGCTGGAAGCTTTCTTT. This codes for CAWRPPAGELEAFF.

The chain links TRBV21-1 to TRBJ1-1; no DNA check was done on the table's D call, TRBD1. TRBV21-1 is deemed a pseudogene. The CDR3 runs to 11 residues. The CDR3 bases are TGTGCCGGGACAGGGTCGGCTGAAGCTTTCTTT. Translated, it gives CAGTGSAEAFF.

This clone was recorded once. The CDR3 here is CASSPRSGPSTDTQYF. CDR3 DNA: TGCGCCAGCAGCCCCCGTAGCGGCCCCAGCACAGATACGCAGTATTTT. V is TRBV5-1 and J is TRBJ2-3; maybe TRBD2 (6 bases). V lost 4 bases and J lost 0, with 15 bases in between. Germline V CDR1 and CDR2: SGHRS, YFSETQ. There are 16 residues in the CDR3.

CDR3 in amino acids: CASSQENSPGGYTF. The CDR3 nucleotides read TGCGCCAGCAGCCAAGAAAACAGCCCTGGGGGCTACACCTTC. The V and J genes are TRBV4-1 and TRBJ1-2; D is unresolved. The CDR3 is 14 residues long. The germline V gene encodes CDR1 MGHRA and CDR2 YSYEKL. Trimming left V 0 bases short and J 8 bases short, with 13 bases between.

The gene calls are TRBV28 and TRBJ2-1, with 8 bases fitting TRBD2. The CDR3 is 15 amino acids. J was trimmed by 7 bases and V by 6 bases; bases with no gene match: 11. Germline lookup yields CDR1 MDHEN and CDR2 SYDVKM. The CDR3 sequence is CASSLAQREKNEQFF. The CDR3 region has the DNA TGTGCCAGCAGCTTAGCGCAGCGGGAGAAGAATGAGCAGTTCTTC.

The CDR3 bases are TGTGCCAGCAGTTTATTATCTAACTATGGCTACACCTTC. Protein: CASSLLSNYGYTF. The chain joins TRBV28 to TRBJ1-2; D is uncertain. Germline loops: CDR1 MDHEN, CDR2 SYDVKM. This CDR3 contains 13 residues. V was pared by 1 base and J by 0 bases, with 3 bases between.

The chain couples TRBV7-3 to TRBJ2-3; no definite D call. The CDR3 length is 14 residues. Trimming cost V 0 bases and J 6 bases, with 10 bases left between them. Germline loops: CDR1 SGHTA, CDR2 FQGTGA. CDR3 in amino acids: CASSLTSVGDTQYF. CDR3 DNA sequence: TGTGCCAGCAGCTTAACTTCGGTCGGGGATACGCAGTATTTT.

The chain carries TRBV15 and TRBJ2-2; D ambiguous. Germline V gene data show CDR1 as LNHNV and CDR2 as YYDKDF (reference sequence). Trimming shortened V by 1 base and J by 8 bases, and 11 bases separated the two germline ends. The CDR3 extends over 14 amino acids. The chain's CDR3 is CATSRVGGIGELFF. The CDR3 nucleotides are TGTGCCACCAGCAGAGTCGGCGGTATAGGGGAGCTGTTTTTT.

The genes are TRBV19 and TRBJ2-5; D is undetermined. Between the trimmed V and J ends, which lost 3 bases and 2 bases, there was a span of 7 bases. Germline-derived CDR1 and CDR2 are LNHDA and SQIVND (reference sequence). The CDR3 is 13 amino acids. The CDR3: CASSIQSQETQYF. The CDR3 region has the DNA TGTGCCAGTAGTATCCAGTCTCAAGAGACCCAGTACTTC.

The rearrangement joins TRBV6-1 to TRBJ1-1; 7 bases are shared with TRBD1. The CDR3 loop spans 14 amino acids. Germline lookup yields CDR1 MNHNS and CDR2 SASEGT. The trim removed 1 base at V and 7 bases at J, leaving 6 bases unmatched. The CDR3 loop reads CASSEVRGHFEAFF. The DNA of the CDR3 is TGTGCCAGCAGTGAAGTTAGGGGGCACTTTGAAGCTTTCTTT.

This clone was counted a single time. J is TRBJ2-7 and V is TRBV5-1; 8 nucleotides agree with TRBD2. With 0 bases clipped from V and 1 base from J, the junction kept 6 bases outside the gene matches. This CDR3 spans 16 amino acids. The germline V gene encodes CDR1 SGHRS and CDR2 YFSETQ. In nucleotides, the CDR3 is TGCGCCAGCAGCTTGGAAGGTAGCGGGATATCCTACGAGCAGTACTTC. It codes for CASSLEGSGISYEQYF. Based on the CDR3 plus reference TRBV5-1 and TRBJ2-7, the full variable domain is KAGVTQTPRYLIKTRGQQVTLSCSPISGHRSVSWYQQTPGQGLQFLFEYFSETQRNKGNFPGRFSGRQFSNSRSEMNVSTLELGDSALYLCASSLEGSGISYEQYFGPGTRLTVT.

The chain has TRBV28 and TRBJ2-3; D possibly corresponds to TRBD1 (7 bases). Trimming left V 5 bases short and J 1 base short, with 19 bases between. The CDR3 is made up of 17 amino acids. Germline V gives CDR1 MDHEN, CDR2 SYDVKM. CDR3 region: CASSDPRRGRGTDTQYF. Written as DNA, the CDR3 is TGTGCCAGCAGTGACCCGAGGAGGGGGCGAGGCACAGATACGCAGTATTTT.

The V gene is TRBV19, the J gene TRBJ2-3; the D gene is possibly TRBD2 (6 bases). V was clipped by 6 bases and J by 0 bases, with 10 bases between them. Germline CDR1 LNHDA, CDR2 SQIVND (reference sequence). The CDR3 extends over 14 amino acids. The CDR3 region has the DNA TGTGCCAGTAGGGTAGCGGAGAGCACAGATACGCAGTATTTT. Encoded protein: CASRVAESTDTQYF.

J is TRBJ2-3 and V is TRBV18; D uncertain. Germline V gene sequence: CDR1 KGHSH, CDR2 LQKENI. This CDR3 has 14 amino acids. V was pared by 2 bases and J by 2 bases, with 8 bases between. CDR3 loop: CASSPKTHTDTQYF. CDR3 sequence (DNA): TGTGCCAGCTCACCAAAAACTCACACAGATACGCAGTATTTT.